These 15 T cell receptor beta chains originate from one sample sequenced in a study of T cell responses to AZD1222 COVID-19 vaccine. TCRdb keeps only in-frame clones here, not all; method: immunoSEQ multiplex PCR. The sample yields about 68,000 clones, roughly 85% seen once. The sample here was peripheral blood, taken on day 0 of AZD1222 vaccination. These receptors all stem from an adult in good health.

Points on this clone: This specimen includes other DNA sequences encoding the same CDR3. The genes are TRBV29-1 and TRBJ1-3; D call uncertain. Looked up from germline, CDR1 is SQVTM and CDR2 is ANQGSEA. The CDR3 sequence is 11 residues long. The CDR3 nucleotides read TGCAGTGGCGGCTCTGGAAACACCATATATTTT. Amino acids: CSGGSGNTIYF. Drawing the rest from reference TRBV29-1 and TRBJ1-3, the complete variable domain is SAVISQKPSRDICQRGTSLTIQCQVDSQVTMMFWYRQQPGQSLTLIATANQGSEATYESGFVIDKFPISRPNLTFSTLTVSNMSPEDSSIYLCSGGSGNTIYFGEGSWLTVV.

The chain has TRBV9 and TRBJ2-3, with D possibly being TRBD2 (6 bases). This CDR3 is 13 amino acids long. CDR1 and CDR2 (germline): SGDLS, YYNGEE. Trimming removed 3 bases at V and 6 bases at J, with 11 bases between. The CDR3 loop reads CASSELARDTQYF. CDR3 nucleotide sequence: TGTGCCAGCAGCGAGCTAGCGAGGGATACGCAGTATTTT.

This chain links TRBV6-2 or TRBV6-3 with TRBJ1-1, with D perhaps TRBD1 (5 bases). The CDR3 is 14 residues long. V was pared by 5 bases and J by 3 bases, with 13 bases between. Per the germline V gene, CDR1 is MNHEY and CDR2 is SVGEGT. The CDR3 DNA reads as TGTGCCAGCAGTCTTCGGGGGAGGGACACTGAAGCTTTCTTT. Its translation is CASSLRGRDTEAFF.

V is TRBV7-8 and J is TRBJ2-7, with D possibly matching TRBD2 (6 bases). V lost 5 bases and J 5 bases, leaving 13 bases between the germline ends. The CDR3 extends over 13 amino acids. CDR1 and CDR2 (germline): SGHVS, FQNEAQ. The CDR3 is CASSHPPGDEQYF. DNA of the CDR3: TGTGCCAGCAGCCATCCTCCGGGGGACGAGCAGTACTTC.

The chain couples TRBV5-1 to TRBJ2-1, with 10 bases matching TRBD1. CDR1 is SGHRS, CDR2 YFSETQ, per germline. The V and J ends lost 4 bases and 4 bases, in that order; junction bases with no gene match: 20. This CDR3 is 20 amino acids long. The CDR3 is CASSSPGQGVAGGVYNEQFF. CDR3 DNA: TGCGCCAGCAGCAGCCCCGGACAGGGGGTTGCGGGAGGCGTTTACAATGAGCAGTTCTTC.

The gene calls are TRBV28 and TRBJ1-5; D is possibly TRBD1 (5 bases). This CDR3 has 16 amino acids. V was shortened by 5 bases and J by 7 bases, with 21 bases between the two germline ends. Per the germline V gene, CDR1 is MDHEN and CDR2 is SYDVKM. This chain's CDR3 is CASSRGTGGAGQPQHF. CDR3 sequence (DNA): TGTGCCAGCAGTCGGGGAACAGGAGGGGCCGGCCAGCCCCAGCATTTT.

The chain carries TRBV10-3 and TRBJ1-1; 10 bases agree with TRBD1. The CDR3 sequence is 16 residues long. Germline V gene lookup returns CDR1 ENHRY and CDR2 SYGVKD. V lost 3 bases, J lost 6 bases, and 10 bases stayed unmatched. CDR3 sequence reads: CAISEVDRGLGSEAFF. CDR3 nucleotides: TGTGCCATCAGTGAAGTCGACAGGGGGCTCGGCTCTGAAGCTTTCTTT.

The rearrangement links TRBV5-1 to TRBJ2-4; weak D call: TRBD2 (5 bases). CDR1 and CDR2 from the germline V gene are SGHRS and YFSETQ. There are 13 residues in the CDR3. Trimming took off 5 bases at V and 9 bases at J, with 15 bases between the two ends. The CDR3 DNA reads TGCGCCAGCAGGAGGGAAATGCGAAGCATTCAGTACTTC. Translation gives CASRREMRSIQYF.

The CDR3 nucleotides are TGTGCCAGCAGTCCCGGACAGGCCTTTCGGAAATCACCCCTCCACTTT. As protein: CASSPGQAFRKSPLHF. This chain connects TRBV28 to TRBJ1-6; TRBD1 agrees at 7 bases. From germline, CDR1 is MDHEN and CDR2 SYDVKM. This CDR3 region has 16 residues. J lost 10 bases, V lost 5 bases, and 14 bases had no gene match.

CDR3 in amino acids: CASSLEELGEKLFF. The CDR3, as DNA: TGCGCCAGCAGCTTGGAAGAACTGGGGGAAAAACTGTTTTTT. The V gene is TRBV5-1, the J gene TRBJ1-4; D remains unclear. The CDR3 spans 14 residues. The ends were cut back, 0 bases at V and 8 bases at J, with 11 bases in the middle. CDR1 SGHRS and CDR2 YFSETQ come from the germline V gene.

This clone was seen once. The chain has TRBV19 and TRBJ2-7; D unclear. V lost 7 bases, J lost 0 bases, and 16 bases lay in between. Germline CDR1 is LNHDA and CDR2 is SQIVND (reference sequence). The CDR3 runs 15 residues. CDR3 nucleotide sequence: TGTGCCAGTACTGAAACCGGGCCGAACTCCTACGAGCAGTACTTC. As protein: CASTETGPNSYEQYF.

This sequence joins TRBV5-5 and TRBJ2-7; D call uncertain. The CDR3 is 15 residues long. Trimming stripped 2 bases from V and 0 bases from J, with 12 bases between. Germline V gene sequence: CDR1 SGHKS, CDR2 YYEKEE (reference sequence). The CDR3, as DNA: TGTGCCAGCAGCTTTTCATGGGGTCCCTCCTACGAGCAGTACTTC. Encoded protein: CASSFSWGPSYEQYF.

V usage is TRBV25-1 and J usage is TRBJ2-1; 11 bases match TRBD2. Unmatched junction bases numbered 1, after V lost 1 base and J lost 5 bases. Germline lookup yields CDR1 MGHDK and CDR2 SYGVNS. The CDR3 is 15 amino acids. The CDR3: CASSELTSGNNEQFF. DNA of the CDR3: TGTGCCAGCAGTGAATTGACTAGCGGGAACAATGAGCAGTTCTTC.

The rearrangement joins TRBV19 to TRBJ1-5, with a tentative D call TRBD1 (6 bases). The CDR3 spans 16 residues. CDR1 and CDR2 from the germline V gene are LNHDA and SQIVND (reference sequence). With 6 bases removed from V and 4 bases from J, the gap between germline ends came to 19 bases. The CDR3 region is CASRPQGGGTNQPQHF. CDR3 DNA: TGTGCCAGTAGACCCCAGGGAGGGGGAACTAATCAGCCCCAGCATTTT.

This chain connects TRBV5-4 to TRBJ2-7; D tentatively fits TRBD1 or TRBD2 (5 bases each). Germline values: CDR1 SGHNT, CDR2 YYREEE (reference sequence). The CDR3 has 12 residues. The V end was cut by 9 bases, the J end by 4 bases, with 14 bases between. DNA of the CDR3: TGTGCCACCCAGAGGGGAGCTTACGAGCAGTACTTC. This translates into CATQRGAYEQYF.